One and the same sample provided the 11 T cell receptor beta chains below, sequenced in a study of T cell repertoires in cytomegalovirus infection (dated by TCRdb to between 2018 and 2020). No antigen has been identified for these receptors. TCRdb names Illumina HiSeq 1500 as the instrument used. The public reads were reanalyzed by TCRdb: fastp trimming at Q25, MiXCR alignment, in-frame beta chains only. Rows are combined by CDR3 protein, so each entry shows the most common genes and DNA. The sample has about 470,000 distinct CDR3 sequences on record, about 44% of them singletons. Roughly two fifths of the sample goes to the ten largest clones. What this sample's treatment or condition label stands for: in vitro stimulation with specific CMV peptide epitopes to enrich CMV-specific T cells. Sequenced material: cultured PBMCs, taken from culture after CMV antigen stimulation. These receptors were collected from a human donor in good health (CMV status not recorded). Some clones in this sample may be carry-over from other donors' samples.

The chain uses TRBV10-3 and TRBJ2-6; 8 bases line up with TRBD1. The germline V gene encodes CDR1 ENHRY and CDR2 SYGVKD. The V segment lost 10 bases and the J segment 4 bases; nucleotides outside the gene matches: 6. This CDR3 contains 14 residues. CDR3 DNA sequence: TGTGCCACCCACCAGGGGGCCGGGGCCAACGTCCTGACTTTC. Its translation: CATHQGAGANVLTF.

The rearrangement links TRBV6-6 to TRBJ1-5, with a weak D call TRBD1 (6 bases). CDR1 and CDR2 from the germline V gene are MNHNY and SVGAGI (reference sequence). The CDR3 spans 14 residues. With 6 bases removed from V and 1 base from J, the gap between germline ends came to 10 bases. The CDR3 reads CASRLGGSNQPQHF. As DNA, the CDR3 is TGTGCCAGCAGACTAGGGGGAAGCAATCAGCCCCAGCATTTT.

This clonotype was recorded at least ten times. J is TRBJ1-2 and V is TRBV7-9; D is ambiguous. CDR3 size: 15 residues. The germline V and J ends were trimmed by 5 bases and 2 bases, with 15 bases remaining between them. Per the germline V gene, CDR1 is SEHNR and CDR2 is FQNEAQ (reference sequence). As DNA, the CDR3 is TGTGCCAGCAGCCGAGACGCCCAGCGCAACTATGGCTACACCTTC. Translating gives CASSRDAQRNYGYTF.

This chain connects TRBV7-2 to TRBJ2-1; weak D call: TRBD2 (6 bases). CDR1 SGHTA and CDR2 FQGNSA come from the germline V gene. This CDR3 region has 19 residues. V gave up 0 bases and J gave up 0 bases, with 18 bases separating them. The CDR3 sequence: CASSLAGAWRESSYNEQFF. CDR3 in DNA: TGTGCCAGCAGCTTAGCAGGGGCCTGGCGGGAAAGCTCCTACAATGAGCAGTTCTTC.

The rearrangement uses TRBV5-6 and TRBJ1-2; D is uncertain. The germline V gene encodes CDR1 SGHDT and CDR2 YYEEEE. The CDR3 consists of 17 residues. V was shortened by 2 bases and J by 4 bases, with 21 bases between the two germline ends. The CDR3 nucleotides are TGTGCCAGCAGCTTCGTCCCAGAAACGTATTTTCCCTATGGCTACACCTTC. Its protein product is CASSFVPETYFPYGYTF. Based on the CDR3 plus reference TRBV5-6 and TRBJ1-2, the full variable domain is DAGVTQSPTHLIKTRGQQVTLRCSPKSGHDTVSWYQQALGQGPQFIFQYYEEEERQRGNFPDRFSGHQFPNYSSELNVNALLLGDSALYLCASSFVPETYFPYGYTFGSGTRLTVV.

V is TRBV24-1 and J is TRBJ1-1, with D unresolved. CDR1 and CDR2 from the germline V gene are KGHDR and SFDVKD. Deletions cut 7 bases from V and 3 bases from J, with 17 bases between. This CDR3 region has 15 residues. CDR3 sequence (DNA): TGTGCCACCAGCTCTGCCGGACTCGGGGACACTGAAGCTTTCTTT. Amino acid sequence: CATSSAGLGDTEAFF.

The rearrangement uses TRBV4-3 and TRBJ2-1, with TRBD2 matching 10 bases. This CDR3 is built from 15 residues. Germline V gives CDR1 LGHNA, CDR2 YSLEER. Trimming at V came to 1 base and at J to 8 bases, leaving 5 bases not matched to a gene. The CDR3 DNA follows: TGCGCCAGCAGCCAAGGAAGCGGGAGGGGCGATGAGCAGTTCTTC. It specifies CASSQGSGRGDEQFF.

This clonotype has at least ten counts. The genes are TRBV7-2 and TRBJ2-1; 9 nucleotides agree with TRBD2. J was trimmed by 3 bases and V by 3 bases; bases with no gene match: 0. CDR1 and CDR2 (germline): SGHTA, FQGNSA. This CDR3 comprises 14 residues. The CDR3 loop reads CASSFSGSYNEQFF. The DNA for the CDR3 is TGTGCCAGCAGCTTTAGCGGGAGCTACAATGAGCAGTTCTTC.

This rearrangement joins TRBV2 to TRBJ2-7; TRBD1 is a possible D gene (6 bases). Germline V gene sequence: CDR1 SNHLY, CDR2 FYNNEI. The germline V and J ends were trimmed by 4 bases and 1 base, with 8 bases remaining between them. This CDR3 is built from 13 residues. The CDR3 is CASSGTASYEQYF. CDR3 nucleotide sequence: TGTGCCAGCAGTGGGACAGCTTCCTACGAGCAGTACTTC.

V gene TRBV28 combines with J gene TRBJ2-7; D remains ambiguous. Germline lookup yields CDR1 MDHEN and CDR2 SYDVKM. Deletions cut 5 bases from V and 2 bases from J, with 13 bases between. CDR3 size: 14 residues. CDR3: CASSPAVGTYEQYF. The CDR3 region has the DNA TGTGCCAGCAGTCCCGCGGTCGGCACCTACGAGCAGTACTTC. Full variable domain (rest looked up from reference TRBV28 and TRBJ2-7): DVKVTQSSRYLVKRTGEKVFLECVQDMDHENMFWYRQDPGLGLRLIYFSYDVKMKEKGDIPEGYSVSREKKERFSLILESASTNQTSMYLCASSPAVGTYEQYFGPGTRLTVT.

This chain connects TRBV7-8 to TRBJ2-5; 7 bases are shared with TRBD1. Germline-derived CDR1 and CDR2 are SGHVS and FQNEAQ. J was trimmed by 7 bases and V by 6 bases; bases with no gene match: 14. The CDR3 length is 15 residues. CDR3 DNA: TGTGCCAGCAGAGGACAGGCCCTAGATGGCGGGACCCAGTACTTC. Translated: CASRGQALDGGTQYF.